This entry features one T cell receptor beta chain sequence. Antigen specificity is unknown. The read falls 3 residues short of the CDR3 end, and the missing part is taken from the germline J gene. TCR beta CDR3 amplified by multiplex PCR from about 1200 ng genomic DNA. Some clones are missing from TCRdb's copy, which holds only in-frame ones; the method was immunoSEQ multiplex PCR. The listing contains tens of thousands of clones. The data originate from a study of T cells in women clearing cervical HPV infection. Overall study: Case blood drawn at lesion detection; control blood after infection cleared. Study findings and constraints: CIN3+ cases had significantly higher TCR richness than controls; evenness did not differ. Timing of associations relative to infection is unclear; T-cell subsets were not isolated.

V was clipped by 5 bases and J by 4 bases; unmatched bases: 10. CDR3 length equals 16 residues. This clonotype was obtained from a woman between 18 and 75 years old with a cervical HPV16 infection that either progressed to CIN3+ or cleared (not recorded which). Sample: blood buffy coat. The chain has TRBV12-3 or TRBV12-4 and TRBJ1-2; TRBD1 matches 10 bases. The CDR3 is CASSHQTGGGGYGYTF. The CDR3 DNA, read in part, is TGTGCCAGCAGTCACCAGACAGGGGGCGGCGGCTATGGC.